This TCR beta chain is drawn from a study of cytomegalovirus exposure and HLA in healthy donors. The donors belonged to the roughly 110-subject validation cohort, separate from the approximately 700-subject first cohort. Germline trimming cut 3 bases from V and 6 bases from J; bases unmatched to any gene: 5. From germline, CDR1 is SGHDN and CDR2 FVKESK. The CDR3 has 14 amino acids. Some clones are missing from TCRdb's copy, which holds only in-frame ones; the method was immunoSEQ multiplex PCR. Of around 200,000 clones in the sample, more than 65% were seen once. In its sample, this clone was seen once. Its antigen remains unknown. General study points: Among TCR sequences, most were rare, though some public TCRs appeared in many donors. The authors listed some 160 TCR beta chains as cytomegalovirus-associated.

The sequence derives from a woman younger than 35 in good health and CMV-seropositive. What was sequenced was PBMCs. V usage is TRBV14 and J usage is TRBJ2-3; 8 nucleotides align to TRBD2. CDR3 sequence: CASSQAIAGDTQYF. CDR3 DNA sequence: TGTGCCAGCAGCCAGGCAATAGCGGGGGATACGCAGTATTTT.